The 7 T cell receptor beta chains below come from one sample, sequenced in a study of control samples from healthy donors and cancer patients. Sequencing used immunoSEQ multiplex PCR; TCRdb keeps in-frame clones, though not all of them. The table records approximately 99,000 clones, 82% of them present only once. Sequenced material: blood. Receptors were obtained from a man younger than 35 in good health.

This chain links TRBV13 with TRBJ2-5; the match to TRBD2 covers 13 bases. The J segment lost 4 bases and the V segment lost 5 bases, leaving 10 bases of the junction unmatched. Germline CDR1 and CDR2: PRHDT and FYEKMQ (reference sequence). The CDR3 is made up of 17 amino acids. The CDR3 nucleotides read TGTGCCAGCAGCCCTCCTACTAGCGGGGGGGCCCCAGAGACCCAGTACTTC. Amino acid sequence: CASSPPTSGGAPETQYF.

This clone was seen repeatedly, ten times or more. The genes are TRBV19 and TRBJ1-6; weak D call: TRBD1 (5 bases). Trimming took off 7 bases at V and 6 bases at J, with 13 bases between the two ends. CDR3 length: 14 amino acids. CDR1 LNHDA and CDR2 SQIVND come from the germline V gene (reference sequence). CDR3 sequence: CASTVVGGNSPLHF. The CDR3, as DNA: TGTGCCAGTACCGTTGTTGGGGGTAATTCACCCCTCCACTTT.

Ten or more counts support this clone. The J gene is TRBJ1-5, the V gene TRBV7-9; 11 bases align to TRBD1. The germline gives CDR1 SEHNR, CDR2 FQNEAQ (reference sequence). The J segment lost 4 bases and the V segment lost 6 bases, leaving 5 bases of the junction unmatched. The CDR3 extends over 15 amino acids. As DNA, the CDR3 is TGTGCCAGCAGTTATGGGACAGGGGGAAATCAGCCCCAGCATTTT. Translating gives CASSYGTGGNQPQHF.

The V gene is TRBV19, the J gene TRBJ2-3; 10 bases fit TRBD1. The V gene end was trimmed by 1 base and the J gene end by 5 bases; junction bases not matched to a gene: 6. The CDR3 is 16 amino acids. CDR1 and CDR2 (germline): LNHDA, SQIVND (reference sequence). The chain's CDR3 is CASSIVGTGDQDTQYF. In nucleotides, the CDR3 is TGTGCCAGTAGTATAGTAGGGACAGGGGATCAAGATACGCAGTATTTT. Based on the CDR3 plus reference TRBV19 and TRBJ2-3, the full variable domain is DGGITQSPKYLFRKEGQNVTLSCEQNLNHDAMYWYRQDPGQGLRLIYYSQIVNDFQKGDIAEGYSVSREKKESFPLTVTSAQKNPTAFYLCASSIVGTGDQDTQYFGPGTRLTVL.

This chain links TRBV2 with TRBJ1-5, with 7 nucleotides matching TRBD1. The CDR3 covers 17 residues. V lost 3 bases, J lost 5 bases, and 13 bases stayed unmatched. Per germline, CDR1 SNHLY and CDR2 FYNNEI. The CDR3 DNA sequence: TGTGCCAGCAGTGAGATCCGCAGGGGGAAAGGGGATCAGCCCCAGCATTTT. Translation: CASSEIRRGKGDQPQHF.

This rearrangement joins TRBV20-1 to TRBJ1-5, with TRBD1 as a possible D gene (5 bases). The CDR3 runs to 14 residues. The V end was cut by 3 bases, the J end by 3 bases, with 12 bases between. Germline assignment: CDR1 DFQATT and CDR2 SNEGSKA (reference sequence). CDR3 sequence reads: CSASTGQHNQPQHF. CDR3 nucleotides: TGCAGTGCTAGTACAGGCCAACACAATCAGCCCCAGCATTTT.

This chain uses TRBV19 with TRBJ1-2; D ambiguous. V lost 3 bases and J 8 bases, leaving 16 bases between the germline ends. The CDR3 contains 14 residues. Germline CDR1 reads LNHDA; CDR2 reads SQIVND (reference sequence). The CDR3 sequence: CASSMGSYAGGYTF. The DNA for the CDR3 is TGTGCCAGTAGTATGGGCTCGTACGCGGGGGGCTACACCTTC.